These 17 T cell receptor beta chains were sequenced from one sample in a study of CD8+ T cells in alopecia areata. Sequencing used cDNA as its template, made by extracting RNA and reverse transcribing it. Assay used: immunoSEQ multiplex PCR; TCRdb lists only in-frame clones, some missing. The sample includes over 200,000 clones, more than 45% of them seen just once. The sample consisted of CD4+ T cells sorted from blood, taken at week 0. All receptors come from a human donor with alopecia areata.

This CDR3 reads CASSPPGQSWEQYF. In DNA form, the CDR3 reads TGCGCCAGCAGCCCTCCGGGGCAGTCCTGGGAGCAGTACTTC. V is TRBV4-1 and J is TRBJ2-7; TRBD1 or TRBD2 may be the D gene (5 bases each). V was pared by 4 bases and J by 7 bases, with 17 bases between. The germline V gene encodes CDR1 MGHRA and CDR2 YSYEKL. This CDR3 contains 14 residues.

This clone was seen repeatedly, ten times or more. This chain connects TRBV5-6 to TRBJ2-6, with D unclear. The length of the CDR3 is 16 residues. With 2 bases removed from V and 0 bases from J, the gap between germline ends came to 9 bases. Germline V gene sequence: CDR1 SGHDT, CDR2 YYEEEE. CDR3 sequence: CASSFQFSSGANVLTF. CDR3 DNA sequence: TGTGCCAGCAGCTTCCAGTTTAGCTCTGGGGCCAACGTCCTGACTTTC.

This clone was observed a handful of times. The chain uses TRBV28 and TRBJ1-2, with TRBD1 as a possible D gene (6 bases). The CDR3 length is 14 residues. Germline CDR1 and CDR2: MDHEN and SYDVKM. Trimming cost V 10 bases and J 7 bases, with 22 bases left between them. This chain's CDR3 is CATPITGGVSGYTF. CDR3 coding DNA: TGTGCCACCCCAATCACCGGGGGCGTAAGTGGCTACACCTTC.

As DNA, the CDR3 is TGTGCCTGGGGTTACTTAGGAAACATTCAGTACTTC. It translates to CAWGYLGNIQYF. The rearrangement uses TRBV30 and TRBJ2-4; the D is unclear. V was trimmed by 5 bases and J by 6 bases, leaving 11 bases between them. The CDR3 covers 12 residues. The V gene's germline CDR1 is GTSNPN and CDR2 SVGIG (reference sequence).

This clone was detected only a few times. Its ends do not fully match the called genes, so a read error is possible. The rearrangement joins TRBV7-7 to TRBJ2-1; 8 nucleotides align to TRBD2. The CDR3 has 16 amino acids. Germline V gene sequence: CDR1 SSHAT, CDR2 FNYEAQ (reference sequence). The CDR3 reads CASSLNVASGYNEQFF. The CDR3 coding sequence is TGTGCTAGCAGCTTAAATGTGGCTAGCGGGTACAATGAGCAGTTCTTC. Variable domain in full (rest from reference TRBV7-7 and TRBJ2-1): GAGVSQSPRYKVTKRGQDVTLRCDPISSHATLYWYQQALGQGPEFLTYFNYEAQPDKSGLPSDRFSAERPEGSISTLTIQRTEQRDSAMYRCASSLNVASGYNEQFFGPGTRLTVL.

The table lists this clone with a few counts. The chain recombines TRBV4-2 with TRBJ2-7; TRBD1 matches at 7 bases. There are 15 residues in the CDR3. J gave up 4 bases and V 1 base, and 7 bases lay outside the gene matches. The germline V gene has CDR1 LGHNA and CDR2 YNFKEQ. CDR3 sequence: CASSQAWTGPYEQYF. In DNA form, the CDR3 reads TGTGCCAGCAGCCAAGCGTGGACAGGACCTTACGAGCAGTACTTC.

As to this clone: Other DNA sequences within the sample encode an identical CDR3. The chain recombines TRBV5-4 with TRBJ2-6; D may match TRBD1 or TRBD2 (6 bases each). CDR1 SGHNT and CDR2 YYREEE come from the germline V gene (reference sequence). With 5 bases removed from V and 2 bases from J, the gap between germline ends came to 11 bases. CDR3 length: 15 amino acids. As DNA, the CDR3 is TGTGCCAGCAGTCTAGGGGGGACTGGGGCCAACGTCCTGACTTTC. Translation: CASSLGGTGANVLTF. Looking up the rest from reference TRBV5-4 and TRBJ2-6 gives the full variable domain: ETGVTQSPTHLIKTRGQQVTLRCSSQSGHNTVSWYQQALGQGPQFIFQYYREEENGRGNFPPRFSGLQFPNYSSELNVNALELDDSALYLCASSLGGTGANVLTFGAGSRLTVL.

V gene TRBV29-1 combines with J gene TRBJ2-1; D possibly corresponds to TRBD1 (5 bases). This CDR3 is 13 amino acids long. V was trimmed by 6 bases and J by 9 bases, leaving 18 bases between them. The V gene's germline CDR1 is SQVTM and CDR2 ANQGSEA. CDR3 sequence reads: CSVQGADRSEQFF. Written as DNA, the CDR3 is TGCAGCGTGCAGGGTGCCGACCGGAGTGAGCAGTTCTTC.

The V and J genes are TRBV30 and TRBJ1-2, with 8 nucleotides matching TRBD1. In germline, CDR1 is GTSNPN, CDR2 SVGIG (reference sequence). The ends lost 5 bases at V and 7 bases at J; junction bases unmatched: 12. The CDR3 totals 14 residues. DNA of the CDR3: TGTGCCTGGGGTGACAGGGGCCCGGTCTCTGGCTACACCTTC. Its protein product is CAWGDRGPVSGYTF. The full variable domain, completed using reference TRBV30 and TRBJ1-2, is SQTIHQWPATLVQPVGSPLSLECTVEGTSNPNLYWYRQAAGRGLQLLFYSVGIGQISSEVPQNLSASRPQDRQFILSSKKLLLSDSGFYLCAWGDRGPVSGYTFGSGTRLTVV.

This chain uses TRBV12-5 with TRBJ1-5; D is uncertain. There are 12 residues in the CDR3. Germline CDR1 reads LGHNT; CDR2 reads FRNRAP. Trimming took off 6 bases at V and 5 bases at J, with 8 bases between the two ends. CDR3 bases: TGTGCTAGTGGAAATAACGATCAGCCCCAGCATTTT. Amino acids: CASGNNDQPQHF.

This clone was counted between two and nine times. The J gene is TRBJ2-3, the V gene TRBV18, with a possible D match to TRBD2 (5 bases). CDR1 is KGHSH, CDR2 LQKENI, per germline. The CDR3 has 14 residues. The V and J ends lost 4 bases and 0 bases respectively, with 8 bases between them. The DNA for the CDR3 is TGTGCCAGCTCACGACCGGGGAGCACAGATACGCAGTATTTT. Its translation: CASSRPGSTDTQYF.

The CDR3 DNA follows: TGCAGCGTTGATGGGCAGGAAATAGGCTACACCTTC. Translation: CSVDGQEIGYTF. The chain couples TRBV29-1 to TRBJ1-2, with D unclear. From germline, CDR1 is SQVTM and CDR2 ANQGSEA. The CDR3 contains 12 residues. Trimming removed 3 bases at V and 8 bases at J, with 13 bases between. The entire variable domain, with the rest obtained from reference TRBV29-1 and TRBJ1-2, is as follows: SAVISQKPSRDICQRGTSLTIQCQVDSQVTMMFWYRQQPGQSLTLIATANQGSEATYESGFVIDKFPISRPNLTFSTLTVSNMSPEDSSIYLCSVDGQEIGYTFGSGTRLTVV.

The chain combines TRBV30 with TRBJ2-7; 10 positions agree with TRBD2. The CDR3 is 15 amino acids. With 1 base clipped from V and 3 bases from J, the junction kept 6 bases outside the gene matches. Germline CDR1 reads GTSNPN; CDR2 reads SVGIG (reference sequence). CDR3 bases: TGTGCCTGGAGTGCCGGGACTAGCGTAAGCTACGAGCAGTACTTC. Amino acids: CAWSAGTSVSYEQYF.

V and J are TRBV19 and TRBJ2-7; possible D gene TRBD2, 6 bases. The V gene lost 8 bases and the J gene lost 0 bases, with 14 bases spanning the gap. Germline V gene data show CDR1 as LNHDA and CDR2 as SQIVND (reference sequence). The CDR3 extends over 14 amino acids. The CDR3: CASGALGGSYEQYF. The DNA for the CDR3 is TGTGCCAGTGGCGCATTGGGAGGCTCCTACGAGCAGTACTTC.

A single count supports this clone. CDR3 protein: CASSVTGLAGKETQYF. The DNA of the CDR3 is TGTGCCAGCAGCGTAACGGGACTAGCGGGAAAAGAGACCCAGTACTTC. The V call is TRBV9, the J call TRBJ2-5; TRBD2 matches 13 bases. The CDR3 loop spans 16 amino acids. The germline V gene has CDR1 SGDLS and CDR2 YYNGEE. Trimming at V came to 1 base and at J to 3 bases, leaving 3 bases not matched to a gene.

CDR3 bases: TGTGCCAGCAGCCAAGTGACGAAGAGTTCGGTAAACATTCAGTACTTC. It specifies CASSQVTKSSVNIQYF. V gene TRBV4-2 combines with J gene TRBJ2-4, with D unclear. The V end lost 1 base, the J end lost 6 bases, and 16 bases lay between the germline ends. This CDR3 region has 16 residues. The germline gives CDR1 LGHNA, CDR2 YNFKEQ.

On this clone itself: Germline and junction disagree at one end, which may indicate a read error. The CDR3 DNA follows: TGTGCTAGCAGCCAGACAAGTGGAAACACCATATATTTT. Protein: CASSQTSGNTIYF. The rearrangement links TRBV7-7 to TRBJ1-3; D call uncertain. CDR3 length: 13 residues. The germline V gene encodes CDR1 SSHAT and CDR2 FNYEAQ (reference sequence).